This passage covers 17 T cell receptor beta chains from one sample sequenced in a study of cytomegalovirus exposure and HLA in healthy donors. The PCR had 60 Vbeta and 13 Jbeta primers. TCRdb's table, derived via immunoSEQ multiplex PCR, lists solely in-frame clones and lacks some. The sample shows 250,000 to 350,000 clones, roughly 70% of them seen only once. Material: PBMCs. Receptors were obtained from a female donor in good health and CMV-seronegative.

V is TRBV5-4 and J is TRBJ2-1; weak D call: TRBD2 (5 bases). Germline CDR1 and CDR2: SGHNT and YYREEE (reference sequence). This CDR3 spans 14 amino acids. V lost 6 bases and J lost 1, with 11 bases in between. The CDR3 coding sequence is TGTGCCAGCAAGCGGACTTATTCCTACAATGAGCAGTTCTTC. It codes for CASKRTYSYNEQFF.

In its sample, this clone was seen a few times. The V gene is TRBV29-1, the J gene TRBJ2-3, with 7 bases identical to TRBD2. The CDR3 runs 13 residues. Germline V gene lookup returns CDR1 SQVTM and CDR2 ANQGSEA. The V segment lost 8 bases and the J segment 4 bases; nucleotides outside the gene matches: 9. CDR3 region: CSTWRDYADTQYF. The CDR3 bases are TGCAGCACCTGGCGGGACTACGCAGATACGCAGTATTTT.

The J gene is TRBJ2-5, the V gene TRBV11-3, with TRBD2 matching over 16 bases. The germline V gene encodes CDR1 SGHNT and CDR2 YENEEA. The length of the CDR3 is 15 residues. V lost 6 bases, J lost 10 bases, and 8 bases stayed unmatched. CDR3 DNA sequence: TGTGCCAGCAGGGAGGGACTAGCGGGAGGGAGAGGCCAGTACTTC. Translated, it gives CASREGLAGGRGQYF.

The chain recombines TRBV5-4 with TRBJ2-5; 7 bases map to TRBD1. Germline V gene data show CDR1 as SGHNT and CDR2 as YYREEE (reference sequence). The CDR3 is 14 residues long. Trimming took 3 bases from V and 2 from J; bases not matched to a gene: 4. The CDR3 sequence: CASSSRDSQETQYF. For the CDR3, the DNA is TGTGCCAGCAGCTCCCGGGACAGTCAAGAGACCCAGTACTTC.

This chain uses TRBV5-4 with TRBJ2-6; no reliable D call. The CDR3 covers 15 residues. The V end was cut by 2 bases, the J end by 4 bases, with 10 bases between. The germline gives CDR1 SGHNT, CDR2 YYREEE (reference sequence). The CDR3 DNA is TGTGCCAGCAGCTTCGCAGCGAGCGGGGCCAACGTCCTGACTTTC. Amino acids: CASSFAASGANVLTF.

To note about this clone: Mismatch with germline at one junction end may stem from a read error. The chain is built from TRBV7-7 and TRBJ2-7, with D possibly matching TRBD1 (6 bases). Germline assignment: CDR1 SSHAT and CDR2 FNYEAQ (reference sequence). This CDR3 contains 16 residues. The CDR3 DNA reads TGTGCTAGCAGCCCCGCGGCAGGGGCCAATTCCTACGAGCAGTACTTC. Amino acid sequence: CASSPAAGANSYEQYF.

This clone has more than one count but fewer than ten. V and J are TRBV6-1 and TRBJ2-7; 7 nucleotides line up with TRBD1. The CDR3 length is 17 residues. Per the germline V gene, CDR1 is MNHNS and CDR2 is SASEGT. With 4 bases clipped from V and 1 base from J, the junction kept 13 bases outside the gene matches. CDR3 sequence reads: CASSGRGRGTPSYEQYF. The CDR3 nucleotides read TGTGCCAGCAGTGGGCGTGGCAGGGGGACCCCTTCCTACGAGCAGTACTTC.

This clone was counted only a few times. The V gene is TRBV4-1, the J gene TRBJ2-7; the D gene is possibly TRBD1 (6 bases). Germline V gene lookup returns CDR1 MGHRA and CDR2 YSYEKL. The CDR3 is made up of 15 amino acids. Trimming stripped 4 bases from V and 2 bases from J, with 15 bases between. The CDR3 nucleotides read TGCGCCAGCAGCCGCGACAGGTCTGGCACCTACGAGCAGTACTTC. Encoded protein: CASSRDRSGTYEQYF.

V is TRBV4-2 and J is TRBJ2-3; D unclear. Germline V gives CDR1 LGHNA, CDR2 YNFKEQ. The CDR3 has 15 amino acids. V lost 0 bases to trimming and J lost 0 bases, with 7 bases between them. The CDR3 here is CASSQDLRSTDTQYF. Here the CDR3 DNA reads TGTGCCAGCAGCCAAGATCTGCGGAGCACAGATACGCAGTATTTT.

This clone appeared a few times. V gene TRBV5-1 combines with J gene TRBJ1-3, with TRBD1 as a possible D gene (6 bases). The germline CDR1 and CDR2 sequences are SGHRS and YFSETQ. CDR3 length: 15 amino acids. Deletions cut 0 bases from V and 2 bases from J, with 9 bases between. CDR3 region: CASSLDGGPGNTIYF. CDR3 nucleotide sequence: TGCGCCAGCAGCTTGGACGGGGGGCCTGGAAACACCATATATTTT.

The CDR3: CASTRGTDFYNEQFF. The DNA of the CDR3 is TGTGCCAGCACCCGGGGGACAGACTTCTACAATGAGCAGTTCTTC. This chain joins TRBV6-5 and TRBJ2-1, with a weak D call TRBD1 (7 bases). V shed 7 bases and J shed 3 bases, with 16 bases lying between them. This CDR3 is 15 amino acids long. Per the germline V gene, CDR1 is MNHEY and CDR2 is SVGAGI.

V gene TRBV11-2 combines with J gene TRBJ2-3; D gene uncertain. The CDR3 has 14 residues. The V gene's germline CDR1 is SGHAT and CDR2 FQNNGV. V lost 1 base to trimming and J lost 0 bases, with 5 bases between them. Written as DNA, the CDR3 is TGTGCCAGCAGCTTAGTCGGTAGCACAGATACGCAGTATTTT. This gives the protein CASSLVGSTDTQYF.

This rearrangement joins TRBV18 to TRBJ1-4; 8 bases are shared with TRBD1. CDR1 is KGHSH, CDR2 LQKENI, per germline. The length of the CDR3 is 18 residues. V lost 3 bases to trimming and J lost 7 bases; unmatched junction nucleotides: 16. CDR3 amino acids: CASSPYTNQGAVSEKLFF. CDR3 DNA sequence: TGTGCCAGCTCACCCTATACCAACCAGGGGGCAGTAAGTGAAAAACTGTTTTTT.

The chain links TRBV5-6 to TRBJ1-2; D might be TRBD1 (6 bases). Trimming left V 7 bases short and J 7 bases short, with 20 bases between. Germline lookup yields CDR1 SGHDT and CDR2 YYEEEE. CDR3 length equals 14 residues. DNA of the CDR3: TGTGCCAGCCGCCCTCAGGGGCGAGTCTGTGGCTACACCTTC. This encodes CASRPQGRVCGYTF. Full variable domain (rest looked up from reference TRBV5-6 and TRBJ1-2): DAGVTQSPTHLIKTRGQQVTLRCSPKSGHDTVSWYQQALGQGPQFIFQYYEEEERQRGNFPDRFSGHQFPNYSSELNVNALLLGDSALYLCASRPQGRVCGYTFGSGTRLTVV.

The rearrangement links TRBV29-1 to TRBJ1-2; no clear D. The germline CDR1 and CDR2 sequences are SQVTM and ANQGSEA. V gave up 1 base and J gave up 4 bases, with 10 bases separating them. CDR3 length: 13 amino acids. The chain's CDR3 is CSVEGEESYGYTF. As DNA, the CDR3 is TGCAGCGTTGAAGGGGAGGAGAGCTATGGCTACACCTTC. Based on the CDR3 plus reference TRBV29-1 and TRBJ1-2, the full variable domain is SAVISQKPSRDICQRGTSLTIQCQVDSQVTMMFWYRQQPGQSLTLIATANQGSEATYESGFVIDKFPISRPNLTFSTLTVSNMSPEDSSIYLCSVEGEESYGYTFGSGTRLTVV.

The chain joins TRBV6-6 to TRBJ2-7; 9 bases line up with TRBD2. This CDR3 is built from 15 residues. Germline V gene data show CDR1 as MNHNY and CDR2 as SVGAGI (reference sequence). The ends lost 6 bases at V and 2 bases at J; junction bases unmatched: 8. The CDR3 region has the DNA TGTGCCAGCAGCAAACTAGCGGGCAGCCCCTACGAGCAGTACTTC. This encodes CASSKLAGSPYEQYF.

The CDR3 coding sequence is TGTGCCAGTTTAGCGGGGGGCTCTGGGGCCAACGTCCTGACTTTC. It codes for CASLAGGSGANVLTF. J is TRBJ2-6 and V is TRBV19; 10 positions match TRBD2. Germline V gene data show CDR1 as LNHDA and CDR2 as SQIVND (reference sequence). V was clipped by 8 bases and J by 0 bases; unmatched bases: 1. The CDR3 has 15 amino acids.